The 22 T cell receptor beta chains listed next were all sequenced from one sample in a study of T-cell reconstitution after alpha-beta-depleted transplantation in children. The authors prepared the TCRbeta library with unique molecular identifiers. MiXCR was run by TCRdb on the PCR reads, yielding one entry per CDR3 protein. The table records 210,000 or so distinct CDR3 sequences, 11% of them present only once. Sequenced here: PBMCs, sampled before TCRalphabeta/CD19-depleted stem cell transplant. The receptors were sampled from a child in the first two years of life with acute myeloid leukemia, due to receive a stem cell transplant.

This clonotype was counted many times. The chain combines TRBV19 with TRBJ2-7; D perhaps matches TRBD2 (6 bases). CDR1 LNHDA and CDR2 SQIVND come from the germline V gene (reference sequence). The CDR3 sequence is 13 residues long. V was pared by 8 bases and J by 1 base, with 12 bases between. In DNA form, the CDR3 reads TGTGCCAGTGGGGGGTACCCATCCTACGAGCAGTACTTC. Translation gives CASGGYPSYEQYF. Full variable domain (rest looked up from reference TRBV19 and TRBJ2-7): DGGITQSPKYLFRKEGQNVTLSCEQNLNHDAMYWYRQDPGQGLRLIYYSQIVNDFQKGDIAEGYSVSREKKESFPLTVTSAQKNPTAFYLCASGGYPSYEQYFGPGTRLTVT.

This clonotype was observed at least ten times. V and J are TRBV7-3 and TRBJ2-3; TRBD2 agrees at 12 bases. Germline CDR1 is SGHTA and CDR2 is FQGTGA. The CDR3 has 16 amino acids. The V gene end was trimmed by 4 bases and the J gene end by 4 bases; junction bases not matched to a gene: 6. CDR3 protein: CASSSGLAGPSDTQYF. The CDR3, as DNA: TGTGCCAGCAGCTCCGGACTAGCGGGGCCCTCAGATACGCAGTATTTT. Using reference TRBV7-3 and TRBJ2-3 for the parts outside the CDR3, the full variable domain is GAGVSQTPSNKVTEKGKYVELRCDPISGHTALYWYRQSLGQGPEFLIYFQGTGAADDSGLPNDRFFAVRPEGSVSTLKIQRTERGDSAVYLCASSSGLAGPSDTQYFGPGTRLTVL.

This clonotype was counted at least ten times. This chain connects TRBV7-2 to TRBJ2-7; D not resolved. V lost 5 bases to trimming and J lost 6 bases, with 14 bases between them. The CDR3 contains 13 residues. CDR1 is SGHTA, CDR2 FQGNSA, per germline. DNA for the CDR3: TGTGCCAGCAGCCGCCTGAACGGGCCCGAGCAGTACTTC. This translates into CASSRLNGPEQYF.

This clonotype was counted at least ten times. The chain couples TRBV10-3 to TRBJ2-5; 8 nucleotides line up with TRBD2. CDR3 length: 12 amino acids. V lost 3 bases and J lost 7; bases outside the gene matches: 1. Germline CDR1 reads ENHRY; CDR2 reads SYGVKD. The CDR3 sequence is CAISEREGTQYF. The CDR3 coding sequence is TGTGCCATCAGTGAACGGGAGGGGACCCAGTACTTC.

This clonotype was seen at least ten times. The chain couples TRBV6-2 or TRBV6-3 to TRBJ1-5, with a possible D match to TRBD1 (6 bases). CDR1 is MNHEY and CDR2 is SVGEGT in the germline V gene. V was shortened by 0 bases and J by 6 bases, with 9 bases between the two germline ends. This CDR3 is built from 14 residues. CDR3 protein: CASSYSGGAQPQHF. CDR3 DNA sequence: TGTGCCAGCAGTTACTCAGGGGGGGCTCAGCCCCAGCATTTT.

This clonotype showed up many times. CDR3 sequence: CASSFDGRASGELFF. CDR3 in DNA: TGCGCCAGCAGCTTCGACGGGAGGGCATCCGGGGAGCTGTTTTTT. This rearrangement joins TRBV5-1 to TRBJ2-2, with TRBD2 identical over 8 bases. The CDR3 sequence is 15 residues long. Germline assignment: CDR1 SGHRS and CDR2 YFSETQ. The V segment lost 2 bases and the J segment 6 bases; nucleotides outside the gene matches: 6.

This clonotype was seen a handful of times. The chain is built from TRBV7-3 and TRBJ2-7; 7 bases agree with TRBD1. V lost 1 base, J lost 5 bases, and 2 bases stayed unmatched. From germline, CDR1 is SGHTA and CDR2 FQGTGA. The CDR3 contains 13 residues. This chain's CDR3 is CASSLMDRNEQYF. The CDR3 nucleotides are TGTGCCAGCAGCTTAATGGACAGGAACGAGCAGTACTTC.

This clonotype has at least ten counts. The V call is TRBV28, the J call TRBJ2-3, with D hard to call. V lost 5 bases to trimming and J lost 0 bases, with 18 bases between them. This CDR3 has 17 residues. CDR1 and CDR2 from the germline V gene are MDHEN and SYDVKM. As DNA, the CDR3 is TGTGCCAGCAGTACCGGACGGCCAACCCCAAGCACAGATACGCAGTATTTT. Translation gives CASSTGRPTPSTDTQYF.

This clonotype was observed at least ten times. The chain joins TRBV20-1 to TRBJ1-2, with 7 bases aligning to TRBD1. Trimming removed 3 bases from V and 4 bases from J; junction bases left unmatched: 8. This CDR3 spans 14 amino acids. Germline CDR1 reads DFQATT; CDR2 reads SNEGSKA (reference sequence). The CDR3 is CSASMGQTVYGYTF. For the CDR3, the DNA is TGCAGTGCTAGTATGGGACAGACCGTCTATGGCTACACCTTC.

This clonotype occurred many times. The chain joins TRBV12-3 or TRBV12-4 to TRBJ1-3, with D unresolved. V lost 3 bases, J lost 4 bases, and 7 bases lay in between. The CDR3 spans 13 residues. Written as DNA, the CDR3 is TGTGCCAGCAGTTTGGAGTGGGGAAACACCATATATTTT. Residues: CASSLEWGNTIYF.

Worth noting for this clonotype: A much larger clone is a single base away; this may be a read error. This chain connects TRBV20-1 to TRBJ2-4, with D tentatively TRBD1 (6 bases). V lost 8 bases and J 0 bases, leaving 8 bases between the germline ends. The CDR3 is 12 amino acids. Germline V gene lookup returns CDR1 DFQATT and CDR2 SNEGSKA (reference sequence). DNA of the CDR3: TGCAGTACAGGGCCAGCCAAAAACATTCAGTACTTC. This translates into CSTGPAKNIQYF.

This clonotype was detected ten times or more. The genes are TRBV18 and TRBJ2-3, with a possible D match to TRBD1 (6 bases). This CDR3 region has 14 residues. Trimming cost V 3 bases and J 4 bases, with 11 bases left between them. The germline gives CDR1 KGHSH, CDR2 LQKENI. In nucleotides, the CDR3 is TGTGCCAGCTCACCGATCGCAGGGGCAGATACGCAGTATTTT. Protein: CASSPIAGADTQYF.

This clonotype was counted many times. The rearrangement joins TRBV6-5 to TRBJ2-2; D ambiguous. The V and J ends lost 0 bases and 9 bases respectively, with 14 bases between them. The germline gives CDR1 MNHEY, CDR2 SVGAGI. CDR3 length: 15 residues. The CDR3 is CASSYSNGGIRELFF. CDR3 bases: TGTGCCAGCAGTTACTCGAATGGTGGCATCCGGGAGCTGTTTTTT.

This rearrangement joins TRBV5-4 to TRBJ2-1, with a weak D call TRBD1 (5 bases). There are 14 residues in the CDR3. The germline V and J ends were trimmed by 4 bases and 6 bases, with 14 bases remaining between them. CDR1 and CDR2 (germline): SGHNT, YYREEE (reference sequence). The CDR3 here is CASSDFQGSNEQFF. DNA of the CDR3: TGTGCCAGCAGCGATTTCCAGGGTTCCAATGAGCAGTTCTTC.

The chain links TRBV5-4 to TRBJ2-1; 9 nucleotides match TRBD2. This CDR3 has 15 amino acids. V lost 4 bases to trimming and J lost 4 bases; unmatched junction nucleotides: 6. Per germline, CDR1 SGHNT and CDR2 YYREEE (reference sequence). The CDR3 region is CASSLGREGYNEQFF. The DNA for the CDR3 is TGTGCCAGCAGCCTCGGGCGGGAGGGTTACAATGAGCAGTTCTTC.

V usage is TRBV24-1 and J usage is TRBJ2-1, with unresolved D. This CDR3 comprises 16 residues. CDR1 is KGHDR, CDR2 SFDVKD, per germline. Trimming took 4 bases from V and 3 from J, leaving 15 bases between them. The DNA for the CDR3 is TGTGCCACCAGTGAGCCTGGACCCACCGTCTACAATGAGCAGTTCTTC. This codes for CATSEPGPTVYNEQFF.

This clonotype came up a few times. The V gene is TRBV5-5, the J gene TRBJ2-2; 7 bases are a match to TRBD1. The CDR3 is 14 residues long. V shed 4 bases, J shed 6 bases, and the junction held 6 bases outside the gene matches. The V gene's germline CDR1 is SGHKS and CDR2 YYEKEE (reference sequence). The CDR3 DNA reads as TGTGCCAGCAGCAACAACAGGGGAGCCGGGGAGCTGTTTTTT. This translates into CASSNNRGAGELFF.

This clonotype showed up many times. The genes are TRBV10-2 and TRBJ2-7; D may correspond to TRBD1 or TRBD2 (5 bases each). The CDR3 loop spans 14 amino acids. Germline V gives CDR1 WSHSY, CDR2 SAAADI. With 0 bases removed from V and 2 bases from J, the gap between germline ends came to 8 bases. The CDR3 here is CASSESRGAYEQYF. CDR3 sequence (DNA): TGCGCCAGCAGTGAGTCGAGGGGAGCCTACGAGCAGTACTTC.

Here the CDR3 reads CASREDPGSSGNEAFF. CDR3 coding DNA: TGTGCCAGCAGGGAGGACCCCGGATCGTCAGGGAATGAAGCTTTCTTT. The chain uses TRBV6-1 and TRBJ1-1, with D possibly matching TRBD1 (5 bases). Germline loops: CDR1 MNHNS, CDR2 SASEGT. The CDR3 covers 16 residues. V was pared by 6 bases and J by 7 bases, with 24 bases between.

This clonotype was counted at least ten times. The V gene is TRBV9, the J gene TRBJ2-7; D may correspond to TRBD1 or TRBD2 (6 bases each). V shed 0 bases and J shed 6 bases, with 10 bases lying between them. Germline V gene lookup returns CDR1 SGDLS and CDR2 YYNGEE. CDR3 size: 13 residues. CDR3 nucleotide sequence: TGTGCCAGCAGCGTAGTGTCGGGGGCCGAGCAGTACTTC. This translates into CASSVVSGAEQYF.

This clonotype was observed many times. CDR3 amino acids: CASVPGLAAYEQYF. The CDR3, as DNA: TGTGCCAGCGTACCGGGACTAGCGGCATACGAGCAGTACTTC. The V and J genes are TRBV28 and TRBJ2-7, with 11 bases that match TRBD2. Trimming cost V 8 bases and J 4 bases; bases outside gene matches: 7. Germline V lookup: CDR1 MDHEN, CDR2 SYDVKM. This CDR3 region has 14 residues.

This clonotype occurred many times. The chain employs TRBV29-1 and TRBJ2-5, with D unclear. The CDR3 contains 12 residues. The germline gives CDR1 SQVTM, CDR2 ANQGSEA. With 2 bases removed from V and 5 bases from J, the gap between germline ends came to 9 bases. CDR3 nucleotide sequence: TGCAGCGTTGAAAGTCCGGAGGAGACCCAGTACTTC. This encodes CSVESPEETQYF.